A selection of T cell receptor beta chains follows, all from one sample in a study of shared clonotypes between healthy human individuals. TCRdb's table, derived via immunoSEQ multiplex PCR, lists solely in-frame clones and lacks some. The repertoire holds around 2.1 million clones, about 92% seen once, with under 2% in the top ten. The sequenced sample consisted of naive CD8+ T cells from PBMCs. The receptors were gathered from a man between 18 and 29 years old in good health. Some clones in this sample may be carry-over from other donors' samples. Both conserved end residues are part of each CDR3. The D gene is left open where the match is weak. Part of the rows lack a size; the others show once, few, many or a class for expanded clones.

>.|TRBJ1-4|TRBV7-9|once
TGTGCCAGCAGCTACGGGACCCGGAATAATGAAAAACTGTTTTTT
CASSYGTRNNEKLFF
>.|TRBJ2-5|TRBV7-6|.
TGTGCCAGCAGCTTAAAGCTGCTCCAAGAGACCCAGTACTTC
CASSLKLLQETQYF
>TRBD2|TRBJ2-5|TRBV27|.
TGTGCCAGCAGTTTAATCCTAGCGGGAGGGCCCTCTGTAGAGACCCAGTACTTC
CASSLILAGGPSVETQYF
>TRBD1|TRBJ1-3|TRBV5-4|.
TGTGCCAGCAGCCTACAGGGGGGAAACACCATATATTTT
CASSLQGGNTIYF
>TRBD2|TRBJ2-7|TRBV28|.
TGTGCCAGCAGCAGTCCTGGGGGGGGACCCTACGAGCAGTACTTC
CASSSPGGGPYEQYF
>.|TRBJ2-1|TRBV25-1|.
TGTGCCAGCAGTGAACTCGGTGACTATTACAATGAGCAGTTCTTC
CASSELGDYYNEQFF
>.|TRBJ2-7|TRBV28|.
TGTGCCAGCAGTACAAGACCACTAGCAACTTACGAGCAGTACTTC
CASSTRPLATYEQYF
>.|TRBJ2-7|TRBV11-2|.
TGTGCCAGCAGCTTAGGGTCGGCAGACCTCTACGAGCAGTACTTC
CASSLGSADLYEQYF
>.|TRBJ2-2|TRBV6-5|.
TGTGCCAGCAGTTACGATACAGGGTATCAGCTGTTTTTT
CASSYDTGYQLFF
>TRBD2|TRBJ2-7|TRBV7-6|.
TGTGCCAGCAGTTCCCCTGGGCAGCGGGAACGGGGCGAGCAGTACTTC
CASSSPGQRERGEQYF
>.|TRBJ2-7|TRBV28|.
TGTGCCAGCAGTTTAATTCACTACGAGCAGTACTTC
CASSLIHYEQYF
>.|TRBJ2-5|TRBV10-3|once
TGTGCCATCAGTGACGGGCAAAAAGAGACCCAGTACTTC
CAISDGQKETQYF
>.|TRBJ2-7|TRBV11-2|.
TGTGCCAGCACCCCCCTTTCGAGCGGGGAGCAGTACTTC
CASTPLSSGEQYF
>.|TRBJ1-5|TRBV4-2|.
TGTGCCAGCAGCCAAGGGCGTGGAGAGCCCCAGCATTTT
CASSQGRGEPQHF
>.|TRBJ2-1|TRBV19|.
TGTGCCAGTAGGGAAGCGTTAACCTACAATGAGCAGTTCTTC
CASREALTYNEQFF
>.|TRBJ1-2|TRBV19|.
TGTGCCAGTAGTCCCACAAGCAGAGGGGGCTACACCTTC
CASSPTSRGGYTF
>TRBD1|TRBJ1-1|TRBV11-1|.
TGTGCCAGCAGCTCGACAGGGGTCACTGAAGCTTTCTTT
CASSSTGVTEAFF
>.|TRBJ1-3|TRBV28|.
TGTGCCAGCAGTTTTCCGGGAAACACCATATATTTT
CASSFPGNTIYF
>.|TRBJ2-1|TRBV7-6|.
TGTGCCAGCAGCTTAGTCTTCGGGGCCCCCTCCTACAATGAGCAGTTCTTC
CASSLVFGAPSYNEQFF
>.|TRBJ1-2|TRBV7-9|.
TGTGCCAGCAGCTCCGTGGGGTACTATGGCTACACCTTC
CASSSVGYYGYTF
>.|TRBJ2-1|TRBV7-9|.
TGTGCCAGCAGCTTGGGGGACTTTAATGAGCAGTTCTTC
CASSLGDFNEQFF
>TRBD2|TRBJ2-7|TRBV10-3|.
TGTGCCATCAGTGAACCCGGGACTAGCTACGAGCAGTACTTC
CAISEPGTSYEQYF
>.|TRBJ2-1|TRBV7-9|few
TGTGCCAGCAGCTTCAGTTACAATGAGCAGTTCTTC
CASSFSYNEQFF
>TRBD2|TRBJ2-2|TRBV27|.
TGTGCCAGCAGTTTAAACAGTGCAGCCTTACTAGCGGGAGAGGACGGGGAGCTGTTTTTT
CASSLNSAALLAGEDGELFF
>.|TRBJ2-2|TRBV2|.
TGTGCCAGCAGTGAATGGGCGGTACGCCCGAACACCGGGGAGCTGTTTTTT
CASSEWAVRPNTGELFF
>.|TRBJ2-7|TRBV5-4|.
TGTGCCAGCAGCTTTGACAGTAGCTCCTACGAGCAGTACTTC
CASSFDSSSYEQYF
>.|TRBJ2-3|TRBV18|.
TGTGCCAGCTCCCCATTTTGGGATACGCAGTATTTT
CASSPFWDTQYF
>TRBD2|TRBJ2-7|TRBV6-1|.
TGTGCCAGCAGTGACCCATGGGCGGGAGGAATACACGAGCAGTACTTC
CASSDPWAGGIHEQYF
>TRBD2|TRBJ2-3|TRBV9|.
TGTGCCAGCAGCGAAATAGCGGGAGGGCTCGATACGCAGTATTTT
CASSEIAGGLDTQYF
>.|TRBJ2-1|TRBV11-2|.
TGTGCCAGCAGTCTCGGAACTAACAATGAGCAGTTCTTC
CASSLGTNNEQFF
>.|TRBJ1-6|TRBV30|.
TGTGCCTGGAGTGTACTCGGGCAGGGGAATTCACCCCTCCACTTT
CAWSVLGQGNSPLHF
>TRBD1|TRBJ2-1|TRBV4-3|once
TGCGCCAGCAGCCTTAGACAGGGCGATGAGCAGTTCTTC
CASSLRQGDEQFF
>.|TRBJ2-1|TRBV19|once
TGTGCCAGTAGTATAAGCCAGAGCTCCTACAATGAGCAGTTCTTC
CASSISQSSYNEQFF
>TRBD2|TRBJ2-2|TRBV25-1|.
TGTGCCAGCAGTGACAGACTAGCGAGTCGGTACACCGGGGAGCTGTTTTTT
CASSDRLASRYTGELFF
>.|TRBJ1-4|TRBV2|.
TGTGCCAGCAGTCATGATCGGGGGGACTTTAATGAAAAACTGTTTTTT
CASSHDRGDFNEKLFF
>.|TRBJ2-7|TRBV19|.
TGTGCCAGTAGTCTTCCGGGGCCCTACGAGCAGTACTTC
CASSLPGPYEQYF